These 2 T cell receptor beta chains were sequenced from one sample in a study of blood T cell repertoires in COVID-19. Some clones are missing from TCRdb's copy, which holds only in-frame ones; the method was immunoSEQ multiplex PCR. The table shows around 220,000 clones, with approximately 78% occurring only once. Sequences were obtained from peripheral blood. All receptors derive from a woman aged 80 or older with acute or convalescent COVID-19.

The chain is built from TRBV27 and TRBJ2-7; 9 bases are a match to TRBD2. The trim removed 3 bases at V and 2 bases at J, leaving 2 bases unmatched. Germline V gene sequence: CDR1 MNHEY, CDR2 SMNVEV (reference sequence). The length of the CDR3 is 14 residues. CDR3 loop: CASSFTSGPYEQYF. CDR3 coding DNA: TGTGCCAGCAGTTTTACTAGCGGGCCCTACGAGCAGTACTTC.

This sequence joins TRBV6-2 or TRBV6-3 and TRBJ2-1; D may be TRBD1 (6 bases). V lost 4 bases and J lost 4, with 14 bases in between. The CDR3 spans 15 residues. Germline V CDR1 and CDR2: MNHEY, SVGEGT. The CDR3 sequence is CASSSPGHWYNEQFF. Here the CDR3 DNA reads TGTGCCAGCAGTTCCCCGGGACACTGGTACAATGAGCAGTTCTTC.